Each of the 27 T cell receptor beta chains below was sequenced from the same sample in a study of technical replicates of blood from several donors. Assay: immunoSEQ multiplex PCR; the TCRdb copy retains only in-frame clones and omits some. This sample has more than 65,000 clones, with around 92% found just once. Sequenced material: T cells isolated from PBMCs. These receptors were taken from a human donor in good health. Some clones in this sample may be carry-over from other donors' samples.

V usage is TRBV28 and J usage is TRBJ2-1; 8 bases map to TRBD2. J gave up 9 bases and V 4 bases, and 8 bases lay outside the gene matches. The length of the CDR3 is 14 residues. Germline V CDR1 and CDR2: MDHEN, SYDVKM. The CDR3 spells CASSSREGLTEQFF. DNA for the CDR3: TGTGCCAGCAGTTCACGGGAGGGCCTTACTGAGCAGTTCTTC.

The CDR3 spells CASSQRPGQGPETQYF. The DNA of the CDR3 is TGCGCCAGCAGCCAAAGACCGGGACAGGGGCCCGAGACCCAGTACTTC. J is TRBJ2-5 and V is TRBV4-1; 10 bases line up with TRBD1. Germline V lookup: CDR1 MGHRA, CDR2 YSYEKL. Trimming removed 2 bases from V and 5 bases from J; junction bases left unmatched: 8. CDR3 length: 16 residues.

This chain links TRBV30 with TRBJ2-2; D unclear. V shed 4 bases and J shed 1 base, with 7 bases lying between them. Per germline, CDR1 GTSNPN and CDR2 SVGIG (reference sequence). CDR3 length: 13 residues. The CDR3 protein is CAWNPENTGELFF. CDR3 sequence (DNA): TGTGCCTGGAACCCAGAGAACACCGGGGAGCTGTTTTTT.

This sequence joins TRBV7-8 and TRBJ2-1, with 9 bases matching TRBD1. The V gene end was trimmed by 11 bases and the J gene end by 5 bases; junction bases not matched to a gene: 10. CDR1 SGHVS and CDR2 FQNEAQ come from the germline V gene. CDR3 length equals 14 residues. CDR3: CASSRDRENNEQFF. DNA of the CDR3: TGTGCCTCATCCCGGGACAGGGAAAACAATGAGCAGTTCTTC.

This chain joins TRBV19 and TRBJ1-1, with 7 positions matching TRBD1. The CDR3 consists of 14 residues. Trimming at V came to 5 bases and at J to 7 bases, leaving 10 bases not matched to a gene. Looked up from germline, CDR1 is LNHDA and CDR2 is SQIVND (reference sequence). Written as DNA, the CDR3 is TGTGCCAGTAGTCTTACTACAGGGGCGGGTGAAGCTTTCTTT. This sequence encodes CASSLTTGAGEAFF.

This chain connects TRBV11-3 to TRBJ2-1; TRBD2 matches 7 bases. CDR1 and CDR2 from the germline V gene are SGHNT and YENEEA. Trimming removed 3 bases from V and 5 bases from J; junction bases left unmatched: 13. The CDR3 totals 17 residues. The DNA of the CDR3 is TGTGCCAGCAGCTTTCTGGCGGGAGCGCGGGGCCACAATGAGCAGTTCTTC. Its translation: CASSFLAGARGHNEQFF.

The chain couples TRBV5-4 to TRBJ1-2, with a weak D call TRBD1 (5 bases). The CDR3 spans 14 residues. Germline V lookup: CDR1 SGHNT, CDR2 YYREEE (reference sequence). V lost 5 bases and J 1 base, leaving 12 bases between the germline ends. In DNA form, the CDR3 reads TGTGCCAGCAGGGTACAGGACCTTAACTATGGCTACACCTTC. Amino acids: CASRVQDLNYGYTF.

The chain joins TRBV7-6 to TRBJ1-4; perhaps TRBD1 as D (6 bases). The V and J ends lost 5 bases and 4 bases respectively, with 11 bases between them. Germline CDR1 and CDR2: SGHVS and FNYEAQ. The CDR3 consists of 14 residues. Here the CDR3 reads CASSTDRFNEKLFF. In DNA form, the CDR3 reads TGTGCCAGCAGCACAGACAGGTTTAATGAAAAACTGTTTTTT.

The chain combines TRBV19 with TRBJ2-7; tentatively, D is TRBD1 (6 bases). Germline V gene data show CDR1 as LNHDA and CDR2 as SQIVND (reference sequence). CDR3 length equals 15 residues. V was clipped by 5 bases and J by 3 bases, with 17 bases between them. CDR3 amino acids: CASSSSRVRGYEQYF. In DNA form, the CDR3 reads TGTGCCAGTAGTTCATCCCGGGTCAGGGGCTACGAGCAGTACTTC.

V gene TRBV7-9 combines with J gene TRBJ2-7; D call uncertain. The CDR3 totals 12 residues. V lost 1 base and J lost 7, with 8 bases in between. Germline CDR1 SEHNR, CDR2 FQNEAQ (reference sequence). CDR3 sequence (DNA): TGTGCCAGCAGCTTAGAGGCGAGGGAGCAGTACTTC. As protein: CASSLEAREQYF.

The CDR3 region is CASSLGQVPSEQYF. The CDR3, as DNA: TGTGCCAGCAGTTTAGGGCAGGTGCCCTCCGAGCAGTACTTC. This chain joins TRBV28 and TRBJ2-7; D unclear. In germline, CDR1 is MDHEN, CDR2 SYDVKM. This CDR3 is 14 amino acids long. The V gene lost 2 bases and the J gene lost 6 bases, with 14 bases spanning the gap.

The chain is built from TRBV15 and TRBJ1-3, with D tentatively TRBD1 (6 bases). Looked up from germline, CDR1 is LNHNV and CDR2 is YYDKDF (reference sequence). The germline V and J ends were trimmed by 7 bases and 9 bases, with 13 bases remaining between them. This CDR3 spans 12 amino acids. Here the CDR3 reads CATMVWGRTIYF. The DNA of the CDR3 is TGTGCCACCATGGTGTGGGGGCGCACCATATATTTT.

The gene calls are TRBV5-1 and TRBJ2-7; 9 bases map to TRBD1. Trimming cost V 0 bases and J 4 bases; bases outside gene matches: 5. Germline lookup yields CDR1 SGHRS and CDR2 YFSETQ. The CDR3 covers 15 residues. CDR3 in DNA: TGCGCCAGCAGCTTGGAGGTGACAGGGGGGTACGAGCAGTACTTC. The encoded protein is CASSLEVTGGYEQYF.

The V and J genes are TRBV5-4 and TRBJ2-2; D uncertain. The CDR3 runs 14 residues. Germline V gene lookup returns CDR1 SGHNT and CDR2 YYREEE (reference sequence). Trimming cost V 0 bases and J 3 bases, with 6 bases left between them. The CDR3 is CASSLGPYTGELFF. The CDR3 DNA follows: TGTGCCAGCAGCTTGGGGCCATACACCGGGGAGCTGTTTTTT. The full variable domain, rest sourced from reference TRBV5-4 and TRBJ2-2, is ETGVTQSPTHLIKTRGQQVTLRCSSQSGHNTVSWYQQALGQGPQFIFQYYREEENGRGNFPPRFSGLQFPNYSSELNVNALELDDSALYLCASSLGPYTGELFFGEGSRLTVL.

The CDR3 sequence is CASSQDRGRGYTF. The CDR3 region has the DNA TGCGCCAGCAGCCAGGACAGGGGGCGCGGCTACACCTTC. The V and J genes are TRBV4-3 and TRBJ1-2; 11 nucleotides align to TRBD1. The CDR3 sequence is 13 residues long. V lost 3 bases and J lost 8; bases outside the gene matches: 2. Germline loops: CDR1 LGHNA, CDR2 YSLEER.

The rearrangement links TRBV14 to TRBJ2-5, with a tentative D call TRBD2 (5 bases). The V end was cut by 0 bases, the J end by 3 bases, with 11 bases between. CDR3 size: 15 residues. Germline V gives CDR1 SGHDN, CDR2 FVKESK. CDR3 coding DNA: TGTGCCAGCAGCCAAGATAGGTACGGGGAAGAGACCCAGTACTTC. Its protein product is CASSQDRYGEETQYF.

This clone has more than one count but fewer than ten. This sequence joins TRBV19 and TRBJ1-1, with a tentative D call TRBD1 (6 bases). The CDR3 contains 14 residues. Trimming cost V 7 bases and J 5 bases, with 17 bases left between them. CDR1 is LNHDA, CDR2 SQIVND, per germline (reference sequence). The CDR3 nucleotides are TGTGCCAGTACCTCCCCAGGGGTTCGTACTGAAGCTTTCTTT. Amino acid sequence: CASTSPGVRTEAFF.

This sequence joins TRBV9 and TRBJ1-6, with 8 bases aligning to TRBD1. The CDR3 runs to 15 residues. Germline V lookup: CDR1 SGDLS, CDR2 YYNGEE. The J segment lost 9 bases and the V segment lost 2 bases, leaving 7 bases of the junction unmatched. Here the CDR3 DNA reads TGTGCCAGCAGCGTTGAGGACAGGGCGGGTTCACCCCTCCACTTT. Amino acid sequence: CASSVEDRAGSPLHF.

The V gene is TRBV19, the J gene TRBJ2-1, with TRBD2 identical over 7 bases. The CDR3 length is 16 residues. Germline-derived CDR1 and CDR2 are LNHDA and SQIVND (reference sequence). V shed 3 bases and J 4 bases; nucleotides not matched to a gene: 9. CDR3 sequence: CASSIGGSLVYNEQFF. The CDR3, as DNA: TGTGCCAGTAGTATCGGGGGGTCCCTCGTTTACAATGAGCAGTTCTTC.

This chain joins TRBV6-5 and TRBJ1-2; TRBD1 matches 7 bases. The CDR3 is made up of 13 amino acids. V lost 2 bases and J lost 5; bases outside the gene matches: 2. Looked up from germline, CDR1 is MNHEY and CDR2 is SVGAGI. CDR3 DNA: TGTGCCAGCAGTTACAAGACAGGGTATGGCTACACCTTC. This translates into CASSYKTGYGYTF.

This rearrangement joins TRBV4-1 to TRBJ2-1; a possible D gene is TRBD1 (6 bases). The CDR3 runs 16 residues. V was trimmed by 3 bases and J by 12 bases, leaving 24 bases between them. In germline, CDR1 is MGHRA, CDR2 YSYEKL. CDR3 nucleotide sequence: TGCGCCAGCAGCCATACAACCGAGCAGGTACTCAGGGGGCAGTTCTTC. Translation gives CASSHTTEQVLRGQFF.

This sequence joins TRBV19 and TRBJ2-7; 9 nucleotides align to TRBD1. Trimming cost V 9 bases and J 2 bases; bases outside gene matches: 8. The CDR3 consists of 14 residues. Per germline, CDR1 LNHDA and CDR2 SQIVND (reference sequence). CDR3 bases: TGTGCCAGCAAATCCGGGACAGGGACCTACGAGCAGTACTTC. Amino acids: CASKSGTGTYEQYF.

The chain links TRBV7-9 to TRBJ2-7, with 8 bases aligning to TRBD2. The germline gives CDR1 SEHNR, CDR2 FQNEAQ (reference sequence). V lost 2 bases and J lost 6; bases outside the gene matches: 9. The length of the CDR3 is 15 residues. CDR3 sequence: CASSLSGSGKAEQYF. CDR3 coding DNA: TGTGCCAGCAGCTTATCGGGTAGCGGGAAAGCCGAGCAGTACTTC.

The chain is built from TRBV28 and TRBJ2-7; perhaps TRBD1 as D (6 bases). The V end was cut by 4 bases, the J end by 5 bases, with 12 bases between. The germline V gene encodes CDR1 MDHEN and CDR2 SYDVKM. The CDR3 consists of 13 residues. CDR3 sequence reads: CASSSPDRHEQYF. CDR3 nucleotide sequence: TGTGCCAGCAGTTCCCCAGACAGGCACGAGCAGTACTTC.

The rearrangement uses TRBV5-1 and TRBJ1-2, with 9 bases that match TRBD1. The V and J ends lost 4 bases and 2 bases, in that order; junction bases with no gene match: 6. Germline V gene data show CDR1 as SGHRS and CDR2 as YFSETQ. The CDR3 extends over 15 amino acids. The CDR3 coding sequence is TGCGCCAGCAGCGGTAGACAGGGGGGAAACTATGGCTACACCTTC. It specifies CASSGRQGGNYGYTF.

The chain is built from TRBV7-3 and TRBJ2-7; D uncertain. Trimming took off 1 base at V and 3 bases at J, with 16 bases between the two ends. Per germline, CDR1 SGHTA and CDR2 FQGTGA. This CDR3 contains 16 residues. The CDR3 bases are TGTGCCAGCAGCTTAAGTTCCCAAGCTTTCCTCTACGAGCAGTACTTC. It is translated as CASSLSSQAFLYEQYF.

The chain uses TRBV6-1 and TRBJ1-3; D remains unclear. V dropped 3 bases and J dropped 3 bases, with 12 bases sitting between them. Germline CDR1 is MNHNS and CDR2 is SASEGT. The CDR3 consists of 15 residues. In DNA form, the CDR3 reads TGTGCCAGCAGTGACCCTCAGGTTTTTGGAAACACCATATATTTT. This gives the protein CASSDPQVFGNTIYF.